The 30 T cell receptor beta chains given below trace back to one sample, sequenced in a study of blood T cell repertoires in COVID-19. Using immunoSEQ multiplex PCR, the repertoire was profiled, and TCRdb retains in-frame clones only, with some absent. Here the sample spans 400,000 to 500,000 clones, approximately 90% being singletons. The sample comprised PBMCs or T cells enriched from blood (not recorded which). The receptor source for this set is a woman between 18 and 29 years old who had been exposed to COVID-19.

This clone was seen once. The chain is built from TRBV3-1 (or the pseudogene TRBV3-2) and TRBJ1-1; 9 bases match TRBD1. The CDR3 runs 16 residues. Trimming took 1 base from V and 8 from J; bases not matched to a gene: 11. Germline V gene sequence: CDR1 LGHDT, CDR2 YNNKEL (reference sequence). The CDR3 spells CASSQVLGQGLEEAFF. CDR3 DNA sequence: TGTGCCAGCAGCCAAGTCCTAGGACAGGGGTTAGAAGAAGCTTTCTTT.

This chain links TRBV7-9 with TRBJ2-3; the match to TRBD1 covers 10 bases. Germline CDR1 and CDR2: SEHNR and FQNEAQ (reference sequence). Losses at the gene ends were 5 bases for V and 2 bases for J; bases not matched to a gene: 10. There are 17 residues in the CDR3. The CDR3 coding sequence is TGTGCCAGCAGCGGCTCCCGGGACAGGGGTATCACAGATACGCAGTATTTT. Protein product: CASSGSRDRGITDTQYF.

About this clone: The junction departs from the called germline gene at one end, perhaps through a read error. The rearrangement uses TRBV28 and TRBJ2-1; D possibly corresponds to TRBD2 (6 bases). This CDR3 has 14 residues. Germline CDR1 is MDHEN and CDR2 is SYDVKM. The CDR3 DNA reads as TGTGCCGGCAGAGGTGATCGGGGGAACAATGAGCAGTTCTTC. Protein product: CAGRGDRGNNEQFF. Filled out from reference TRBV28 and TRBJ2-1, the complete variable domain reads DVKVTQSSRYLVKRTGEKVFLECVQDMDHENMFWYRQDPGLGLRLIYFSYDVKMKEKGDIPEGYSVSREKKERFSLILESASTNQTSMYLCAGRGDRGNNEQFFGPGTRLTVL.

The chain uses TRBV7-6 and TRBJ1-1; 8 bases match TRBD1. Germline trimming cut 5 bases from V and 3 bases from J; bases unmatched to any gene: 5. Germline CDR1 and CDR2: SGHVS and FNYEAQ. The CDR3 spans 14 residues. CDR3 coding DNA: TGTGCCAGCAGCGGACAGGGACAGTACACTGAAGCTTTCTTT. As protein: CASSGQGQYTEAFF.

This clone appeared once. The J gene is TRBJ2-3, the V gene TRBV6-5; 7 nucleotides match TRBD2. The CDR3 has 15 amino acids. CDR1 is MNHEY and CDR2 is SVGAGI in the germline V gene. Losses at the gene ends were 7 bases for V and 0 bases for J; bases not matched to a gene: 7. The CDR3 loop reads CASTGERGSTDTQYF. The CDR3 coding sequence is TGTGCCAGCACGGGCGAGCGGGGTAGCACAGATACGCAGTATTTT.

This clone was observed a few times. The V and J genes are TRBV27 and TRBJ1-1, with no clear D. This CDR3 has 16 amino acids. Germline CDR1 is MNHEY and CDR2 is SMNVEV (reference sequence). V lost 0 bases and J 4 bases, leaving 15 bases between the germline ends. The CDR3 loop reads CASSLSSWAPPTEAFF. The CDR3, as DNA: TGTGCCAGCAGTTTATCGTCGTGGGCACCTCCCACTGAAGCTTTCTTT.

The J gene is TRBJ2-1, the V gene TRBV7-2; the match to TRBD1 covers 8 bases. Per germline, CDR1 SGHTA and CDR2 FQGNSA. The CDR3 covers 16 residues. V trimming: 6 bases; J trimming: 2 bases; junction bases outside the gene matches: 9. CDR3 DNA: TGTGCCAGCAGGAAAGACAGGGGCTCAGCCTACAATGAGCAGTTCTTC. It codes for CASRKDRGSAYNEQFF.

This clone was counted between two and nine times. The chain employs TRBV5-1 and TRBJ2-7, with 9 bases aligning to TRBD2. Trimming cost V 1 base and J 6 bases; bases outside gene matches: 5. The CDR3 totals 14 residues. CDR1 SGHRS and CDR2 YFSETQ come from the germline V gene. CDR3 nucleotides: TGCGCCAGCAGCTTGAGAGGTAGCGGGAGCGAGCAGTACTTC. Translating it yields CASSLRGSGSEQYF.

This chain connects TRBV3-1 (or the pseudogene TRBV3-2) to TRBJ1-6; D gene uncertain. CDR3 length: 16 amino acids. Trimming removed 3 bases at V and 2 bases at J, with 11 bases between. Germline-derived CDR1 and CDR2 are LGHDT and YNNKEL (reference sequence). The CDR3 DNA reads as TGTGCCAGCAGCCAGGTTCTCACTCCCTATAATTCACCCCTCCACTTT. Protein sequence: CASSQVLTPYNSPLHF.

This clone came up a few times. This rearrangement joins TRBV7-9 to TRBJ1-5; D not certain. The CDR3 runs to 17 residues. Between the trimmed V and J ends, which lost 3 bases and 0 bases, there was a span of 15 bases. The germline CDR1 and CDR2 sequences are SEHNR and FQNEAQ (reference sequence). The CDR3 loop is CASSFWVGDYSNQPQHF. CDR3 DNA sequence: TGTGCCAGCAGCTTTTGGGTCGGGGATTATAGCAATCAGCCCCAGCATTTT.

Details on this clone: The sample contains more than one DNA sequence encoding this CDR3. The chain links TRBV19 to TRBJ2-7, with a weak D call TRBD1 (5 bases). CDR3 size: 12 residues. V was trimmed by 1 base and J by 4 bases, leaving 5 bases between them. Germline V gene data show CDR1 as LNHDA and CDR2 as SQIVND (reference sequence). The CDR3 nucleotides are TGTGCCAGTAGTATAGCAGGGTACGAGCAGTACTTC. This encodes CASSIAGYEQYF.

The V gene is TRBV3-1 (or the pseudogene TRBV3-2), the J gene TRBJ1-5; TRBD1 agrees at 9 bases. The CDR3 runs to 13 residues. CDR1 LGHDT and CDR2 YNNKEL come from the germline V gene (reference sequence). J gave up 6 bases and V 3 bases, and 0 bases lay outside the gene matches. CDR3 amino acids: CASSQGQGQPQHF. The DNA for the CDR3 is TGTGCCAGCAGCCAGGGACAGGGTCAGCCCCAGCATTTT.

The chain has TRBV28 and TRBJ1-1; TRBD1 agrees at 8 bases. Germline assignment: CDR1 MDHEN and CDR2 SYDVKM. The CDR3 has 13 residues. After removal of 5 bases from V and 4 bases from J, the junction contained 3 bases not matched to a gene. The CDR3 loop is CASSETGGTEAFF. The DNA for the CDR3 is TGTGCCAGCAGTGAAACAGGGGGCACTGAAGCTTTCTTT.

This clone was picked up a small number of times. The DNA of the CDR3 is TGCGCCAGCAGCCACACCGGGGGGGAGTCCGGAAAACTGTTTTTT. This codes for CASSHTGGESGKLFF. The chain carries TRBV5-1 and TRBJ1-4, with D possibly TRBD1 on 5 matching bases. There are 15 residues in the CDR3. The V end lost 4 bases, the J end lost 10 bases, and 20 bases lay between the germline ends. Per germline, CDR1 SGHRS and CDR2 YFSETQ.

The chain has TRBV10-1 and TRBJ2-7; 9 bases are shared with TRBD1. Trimming removed 3 bases from V and 6 bases from J; junction bases left unmatched: 12. Germline V gives CDR1 WNHNN, CDR2 SYGVQD (reference sequence). This CDR3 is built from 16 residues. In DNA form, the CDR3 reads TGCGCCAGCAGTGACCGGGACAGGGTGGTTATCGCCGAGCAGTACTTC. The encoded protein is CASSDRDRVVIAEQYF.

V and J are TRBV7-8 and TRBJ1-1; 11 nucleotides agree with TRBD1. Germline assignment: CDR1 SGHVS and CDR2 FQNEAQ. V lost 5 bases and J lost 5; bases outside the gene matches: 16. The CDR3 has 18 amino acids. CDR3: CASSAIPGQGASLTEAFF. The DNA for the CDR3 is TGTGCCAGCAGCGCAATCCCCGGACAGGGGGCATCCTTGACTGAAGCTTTCTTT.

This chain links TRBV19 with TRBJ1-1; 8 positions agree with TRBD1. The germline V gene encodes CDR1 LNHDA and CDR2 SQIVND (reference sequence). The V and J ends lost 3 bases and 3 bases, in that order; junction bases with no gene match: 6. This CDR3 spans 15 amino acids. The CDR3 protein is CASSMDRTGYTEAFF. The CDR3 nucleotides read TGTGCCAGTAGTATGGACCGGACAGGGTACACTGAAGCTTTCTTT.

The chain has TRBV6-5 and TRBJ1-6; 7 nucleotides line up with TRBD1. The CDR3 sequence is 15 residues long. In germline, CDR1 is MNHEY, CDR2 SVGAGI. V lost 2 bases to trimming and J lost 5 bases; unmatched junction nucleotides: 3. CDR3 sequence reads: CASSYITGDNSPLHF. CDR3 DNA: TGTGCCAGCAGTTACATAACAGGGGATAATTCACCCCTCCACTTT.

The chain has TRBV30 and TRBJ1-4; the match to TRBD1 covers 7 bases. The V and J ends lost 3 bases and 8 bases, in that order; junction bases with no gene match: 9. The CDR3 extends over 14 amino acids. Looked up from germline, CDR1 is GTSNPN and CDR2 is SVGIG (reference sequence). The CDR3 protein is CAWSIQGRIEKLFF. Written as DNA, the CDR3 is TGTGCCTGGAGCATACAGGGGAGAATAGAAAAACTGTTTTTT. The full variable domain, with the rest looked up from reference TRBV30 and TRBJ1-4, is SQTIHQWPATLVQPVGSPLSLECTVEGTSNPNLYWYRQAAGRGLQLLFYSVGIGQISSEVPQNLSASRPQDRQFILSSKKLLLSDSGFYLCAWSIQGRIEKLFFGSGTQLSVL.

The chain couples TRBV27 to TRBJ2-7; 8 nucleotides line up with TRBD1. J lost 6 bases, V lost 5 bases, and 9 bases had no gene match. Germline CDR1 MNHEY, CDR2 SMNVEV (reference sequence). The CDR3 spans 14 residues. CDR3 region: CASSPDRVRGEQYF. CDR3 DNA sequence: TGTGCCAGCAGTCCGGACAGGGTACGAGGCGAGCAGTACTTC.

The chain carries TRBV10-3 and TRBJ2-7; 8 bases fit TRBD2. The trim removed 8 bases at V and 3 bases at J, leaving 12 bases unmatched. Germline CDR1 ENHRY, CDR2 SYGVKD. The CDR3 covers 15 residues. CDR3 sequence (DNA): TGTGCCATCGGAAGACTTAGCGGGGTTCGCTACGAGCAGTACTTC. As protein: CAIGRLSGVRYEQYF.

In this sample, this clone turned up a few times. The chain carries TRBV6-1 and TRBJ2-7, with 9 bases fitting TRBD2. This CDR3 has 15 amino acids. Per the germline V gene, CDR1 is MNHNS and CDR2 is SASEGT. J was trimmed by 2 bases and V by 1 base; bases with no gene match: 3. The CDR3 nucleotides are TGTGCCAGCAGTGAAGAAAGCGGGGGGCCCTACGAGCAGTACTTC. Protein sequence: CASSEESGGPYEQYF.

V usage is TRBV19 and J usage is TRBJ1-2; 9 bases match TRBD1. The CDR3 length is 17 residues. In germline, CDR1 is LNHDA, CDR2 SQIVND (reference sequence). V dropped 0 bases and J dropped 2; count of bases not matched to a gene: 7. The CDR3 is CASSIEGQGKKNYGYTF. The CDR3 DNA reads as TGTGCCAGTAGTATAGAGGGACAGGGCAAGAAAAACTATGGCTACACCTTC. Combining the CDR3 with reference TRBV19 and TRBJ1-2 gives the whole variable domain DGGITQSPKYLFRKEGQNVTLSCEQNLNHDAMYWYRQDPGQGLRLIYYSQIVNDFQKGDIAEGYSVSREKKESFPLTVTSAQKNPTAFYLCASSIEGQGKKNYGYTFGSGTRLTVV.

In this sample, this clone turned up many times. The V gene is TRBV27, the J gene TRBJ1-6; 7 nucleotides line up with TRBD1. The CDR3 runs 15 residues. V dropped 6 bases and J dropped 7; count of bases not matched to a gene: 9. The V gene's germline CDR1 is MNHEY and CDR2 SMNVEV (reference sequence). The CDR3 coding sequence is TGTGCCAGCAGCCACCGCCGGGACAGCAATTCACCCCTCCACTTT. This codes for CASSHRRDSNSPLHF.

The chain combines TRBV30 with TRBJ2-1; no clear D gene. CDR1 is GTSNPN, CDR2 SVGIG, per germline (reference sequence). Trimming removed 3 bases from V and 7 bases from J, with 7 bases in between. The CDR3 totals 11 residues. Written as DNA, the CDR3 is TGTGCCTGGAGATCCTTGAATGAGCAGTTCTTC. It specifies CAWRSLNEQFF.

The chain carries TRBV11-2 and TRBJ2-7; 15 bases fit TRBD2. Per germline, CDR1 SGHAT and CDR2 FQNNGV. The CDR3 contains 17 residues. Trimming cost V 4 bases and J 1 base; bases outside gene matches: 5. CDR3 nucleotide sequence: TGTGCCAGCAGCTGGACGGGACTAGCGGGAGGATCCTACGAGCAGTACTTC. This codes for CASSWTGLAGGSYEQYF.

The genes are TRBV7-3 and TRBJ2-1; TRBD2 matches 13 bases. CDR3 size: 15 residues. V shed 4 bases and J 5 bases; nucleotides not matched to a gene: 2. In germline, CDR1 is SGHTA, CDR2 FQGTGA. CDR3 protein: CASSSTSGGNNEQFF. For the CDR3, the DNA is TGTGCCAGCAGCTCGACTAGCGGGGGGAACAATGAGCAGTTCTTC.

The rearrangement joins TRBV13 to TRBJ2-4; D is unclear. Between the trimmed V and J ends, which lost 2 bases and 8 bases, there was a span of 13 bases. Germline V gene sequence: CDR1 PRHDT, CDR2 FYEKMQ (reference sequence). This CDR3 has 14 amino acids. CDR3 DNA: TGTGCCAGCAGCTTATCACGACTCCGGCACATTCAGTACTTC. Its protein product is CASSLSRLRHIQYF.

This chain links TRBV4-2 with TRBJ2-7, with TRBD2 identical over 10 bases. The J segment lost 5 bases and the V segment lost 3 bases, leaving 7 bases of the junction unmatched. The germline CDR1 and CDR2 sequences are LGHNA and YNFKEQ. The CDR3 totals 15 residues. The CDR3 region is CASSQVAGGGHEQYF. In DNA, the CDR3 is TGTGCCAGCAGCCAGGTAGCGGGAGGAGGGCACGAGCAGTACTTC.

This clone appeared once. The chain is built from TRBV10-2 and TRBJ2-1, with 11 bases lining up with TRBD2. V lost 2 bases to trimming and J lost 8 bases; unmatched junction nucleotides: 8. Per the germline V gene, CDR1 is WSHSY and CDR2 is SAAADI. The CDR3 consists of 16 residues. CDR3 nucleotide sequence: TGCGCCAGCAGTGAGAGGGCTAGCGGGAGGTACTATGAGCAGTTCTTC. Its translation: CASSERASGRYYEQFF.